The 19 T cell receptor beta chains in this list originate from one sample, sequenced in a study of CD8+CD57+ T cells in acquired aplastic anemia. Genomic DNA provided the template from which TCR beta VDJ and CDR3 profiles were obtained. Using its own MiXCR run on the reads, TCRdb lists one record per CDR3 protein. In the table there are 90,000 to 130,000 distinct CDR3 sequences, 51% of which are singletons. The sample comprised sorted CD4+, CD8+, or CD8+CD57+ T cells (not recorded which) from PBMCs. The receptors shown here come from a human donor in good health, serving as a control.

The chain has TRBV14 and TRBJ2-5; D is ambiguous. The V gene's germline CDR1 is SGHDN and CDR2 FVKESK. The CDR3 is made up of 12 amino acids. V was clipped by 0 bases and J by 5 bases, with 4 bases between them. The CDR3 bases are TGTGCCAGCAGCCAAGAAGGGGAGACCCAGTACTTC. Its protein product is CASSQEGETQYF.

This chain links TRBV19 with TRBJ2-1, with 9 bases aligning to TRBD2. Germline CDR1 and CDR2: LNHDA and SQIVND (reference sequence). With V trimmed by 8 bases and J by 10 bases, 12 bases remained unmatched. The CDR3 spans 14 residues. CDR3 bases: TGTGCCAGTCAGCCCCGAGGAGCGGGGGGAGAGCAGTTCTTC. Amino acid sequence: CASQPRGAGGEQFF.

The rearrangement uses TRBV10-3 and TRBJ2-3; TRBD2 aligns across 8 bases. CDR3 length: 16 amino acids. Germline CDR1 and CDR2: ENHRY and SYGVKD. Losses at the gene ends were 0 bases for V and 5 bases for J; bases not matched to a gene: 7. The CDR3 reads CAISESDGGAVDTQYF. Written as DNA, the CDR3 is TGTGCCATCAGTGAGTCTGACGGGGGGGCGGTAGATACGCAGTATTTT.

This chain links TRBV2 with TRBJ2-7; no clear D. The CDR3 loop spans 14 amino acids. Germline values: CDR1 SNHLY, CDR2 FYNNEI. V lost 6 bases and J lost 6, with 18 bases in between. The CDR3 is CASSLTLRSVEQYF. The CDR3 coding sequence is TGTGCCAGCAGCTTGACGCTCCGGTCGGTCGAGCAGTACTTC. Full variable domain (remainder filled in from reference TRBV2 and TRBJ2-7): EPEVTQTPSHQVTQMGQEVILRCVPISNHLYFYWYRQILGQKVEFLVSFYNNEISEKSEIFDDQFSVERPDGSNFTLKIRSTKLEDSAMYFCASSLTLRSVEQYFGPGTRLTVT.

The V gene is TRBV6-4, the J gene TRBJ2-1; 10 positions match TRBD1. Germline V gene data show CDR1 as MRHNA and CDR2 as SNTAGT. With V trimmed by 3 bases and J by 8 bases, 1 base remained unmatched. The CDR3 runs 13 residues. For the CDR3, the DNA is TGTGCCAGCAGTGAAGGGACAGGGGATGAGCAGTTCTTC. As protein: CASSEGTGDEQFF.

The table lists this clonotype with a count of one. With a much larger clone just one base away, this may be a read error. The gene calls are TRBV30 and TRBJ2-1; maybe TRBD2 (6 bases). This CDR3 is built from 13 residues. Germline CDR1 is GTSNPN and CDR2 is SVGIG (reference sequence). The CDR3 nucleotides are TGTGCCCGGAGTGCACCAGGGAGGAATGAGCAGTTCTTC. Encoded protein: CARSAPGRNEQFF.

This clonotype was observed at least ten times. The genes are TRBV7-2 and TRBJ2-5; 8 nucleotides align to TRBD2. Per the germline V gene, CDR1 is SGHTA and CDR2 is FQGNSA. The CDR3 is 14 residues long. Trimming cost V 8 bases and J 4 bases; bases outside gene matches: 9. The CDR3 DNA follows: TGTGCCAGCGATTGGAATAGCGGGGCAGAGACCCAGTACTTC. Amino acid sequence: CASDWNSGAETQYF. The entire variable domain, with the rest obtained from reference TRBV7-2 and TRBJ2-5, is as follows: GAGVSQSPSNKVTEKGKDVELRCDPISGHTALYWYRQSLGQGLEFLIYFQGNSAPDKSGLPSDRFSAERTGGSVSTLTIQRTQQEDSAVYLCASDWNSGAETQYFGPGTRLLVL.

The chain combines TRBV10-3 with TRBJ1-2; D remains ambiguous. Germline values: CDR1 ENHRY, CDR2 SYGVKD. V was trimmed by 3 bases and J by 8 bases, leaving 13 bases between them. The CDR3 is 13 amino acids. In DNA form, the CDR3 reads TGTGCCATCAGTGATGGCGACCCCGGGGGCTACACCTTC. It specifies CAISDGDPGGYTF.

This chain connects TRBV16 to TRBJ1-6; D might be TRBD1 (5 bases). The CDR3 has 15 residues. Germline V CDR1 and CDR2: KGHSY, FQNENV. V was trimmed by 4 bases and J by 7 bases, leaving 14 bases between them. The CDR3 spells CASSPTTGVNSPLHF. The CDR3 bases are TGTGCCAGCAGCCCAACTACGGGGGTAAATTCACCCCTCCACTTT.

The rearrangement joins TRBV6-1 to TRBJ1-5; the match to TRBD1 covers 11 bases. The CDR3 length is 14 residues. Germline V gene sequence: CDR1 MNHNS, CDR2 SASEGT. The V and J ends lost 6 bases and 13 bases, in that order; junction bases with no gene match: 11. The CDR3 coding sequence is TGTGCCAGCAGCCTACAAACCGGGACAGGGGGACAGCATTTT. It yields the protein CASSLQTGTGGQHF.

For this clonotype: Compared with germline, one end of the junction differs, possibly owing to a read error. The chain's CDR3 is CAISDGNQPQHF. The CDR3 nucleotides read TGTGCCATCAGTGATGGCAATCAACCCCAGCATTTT. The rearrangement links TRBV10-3 to TRBJ1-5; D call uncertain. The CDR3 has 12 residues. Per germline, CDR1 ENHRY and CDR2 SYGVKD.

This clonotype was detected a few times. The gene calls are TRBV2 and TRBJ1-6; D is uncertain. The V end was cut by 8 bases, the J end by 5 bases, with 10 bases between. CDR3 length: 13 residues. Germline lookup yields CDR1 SNHLY and CDR2 FYNNEI. The CDR3 reads CASCHGDNSPLHF. The CDR3 nucleotides read TGTGCCAGCTGCCACGGGGATAATTCACCCCTCCACTTT.

This clonotype turned up a few times. V and J are TRBV12-3 or TRBV12-4 and TRBJ1-5; tentative D call: TRBD1 (5 bases). The CDR3 contains 15 residues. V lost 1 base, J lost 7 bases, and 14 bases lay in between. The CDR3 DNA is TGTGCCAGCAGTTTAGGGGGCGCCGGATTGCAGCCCCAGCATTTT. It codes for CASSLGGAGLQPQHF.

Of note for this clonotype: Being one base from a much bigger clone, this may be a read error. The chain joins TRBV6-2 or TRBV6-3 to TRBJ1-3; a weak D match, TRBD1 (5 bases). CDR3 size: 15 residues. The germline V gene encodes CDR1 MNHEY and CDR2 SVGEGT. The CDR3 coding sequence is TGTGCCCGCAGTTTGAACAGGTTCTCTGGAAACACCATATATTTT. Translating it yields CARSLNRFSGNTIYF.

The chain joins TRBV10-1 to TRBJ2-5, with no clear D. CDR1 is WNHNN and CDR2 is SYGVQD in the germline V gene (reference sequence). The length of the CDR3 is 14 residues. Trimming removed 0 bases at V and 4 bases at J, with 9 bases between. The CDR3: CASSESIETETQYF. The DNA for the CDR3 is TGCGCCAGCAGTGAGTCGATCGAGACAGAGACCCAGTACTTC.

V and J are TRBV6-5 and TRBJ1-5, with TRBD1 matching 11 bases. CDR3 length: 17 amino acids. The ends lost 2 bases at V and 4 bases at J; junction bases unmatched: 7. In germline, CDR1 is MNHEY, CDR2 SVGAGI. The CDR3 loop is CASSYGQGAVGNQPQHF. The CDR3 coding sequence is TGTGCCAGCAGTTACGGACAGGGGGCAGTTGGGAATCAGCCCCAGCATTTT.

This clonotype was counted once. The V and J genes are TRBV6-1 and TRBJ1-2, with D maybe TRBD1 (5 bases). The germline V and J ends were trimmed by 3 bases and 8 bases, with 13 bases remaining between them. CDR1 is MNHNS and CDR2 is SASEGT in the germline V gene. The CDR3 covers 13 residues. This CDR3 reads CASSDEGPSGYTF. The CDR3 coding sequence is TGTGCCAGCAGTGACGAGGGACCGTCAGGCTACACCTTC.

On this clonotype: At one boundary the junction diverges from the germline segment, which might be a read error. The chain is built from TRBV7-4 and TRBJ1-5; no definite D call. Per the germline V gene, CDR1 is SGHVT and CDR2 is SQSDAQ. The CDR3 is made up of 13 amino acids. The CDR3 loop reads CASSVAFGWPQHF. Written as DNA, the CDR3 is TGTGCCAGCAGCGTAGCCTTTGGATGGCCCCAGCATTTT.

The chain combines TRBV6-2 or TRBV6-3 with TRBJ1-1, with D uncertain. The CDR3 has 15 residues. The germline gives CDR1 MNHEY, CDR2 SVGEGT. Trimming cost V 0 bases and J 6 bases, with 14 bases left between them. Here the CDR3 reads CASSYSVGVGAEAFF. The CDR3 bases are TGTGCCAGCAGTTACTCCGTTGGGGTGGGAGCTGAAGCTTTCTTT.